Each of the 27 T cell receptor beta chains below was sequenced from the same sample in a study of T-cell reconstitution after alpha-beta-depleted transplantation in children. Preparation of the TCRbeta library was carried out with unique molecular identifiers. TCRdb passed the PCR reads through MiXCR, listing each CDR3 protein once. The repertoire consists of approximately 490,000 distinct CDR3 sequences, with around 13% occurring once and the leading ten covering about 5%. The specimen comprised PBMCs from the stem cell graft donor, sampled from the stem cell graft. Receptor source: a human donor who donated a stem cell graft to a child with combined immunodeficiency.

There are a few counts of this clonotype. The CDR3 is CSVKLRGSGELFF. In DNA form, the CDR3 reads TGCAGCGTTAAGCTAAGGGGCTCCGGGGAGCTGTTTTTT. This chain uses TRBV29-1 with TRBJ2-2, with D perhaps TRBD1 (5 bases). Per germline, CDR1 SQVTM and CDR2 ANQGSEA. The CDR3 has 13 amino acids. Trimming left V 5 bases short and J 6 bases short, with 13 bases between.

The CDR3 loop reads CSAQKGGNTEAFF. The DNA of the CDR3 is TGCAGCGCTCAAAAGGGGGGGAACACTGAAGCTTTCTTT. The V call is TRBV29-1, the J call TRBJ1-1; a weak D match, TRBD1 (6 bases). Deletions cut 7 bases from V and 1 base from J, with 13 bases between. This CDR3 has 13 amino acids. The V gene's germline CDR1 is SQVTM and CDR2 ANQGSEA.

This clonotype came up many times. The chain has TRBV24-1 and TRBJ2-2; D gene ambiguous. V was shortened by 3 bases and J by 6 bases, with 16 bases between the two germline ends. The CDR3 length is 16 residues. Germline V gene data show CDR1 as KGHDR and CDR2 as SFDVKD. CDR3 DNA sequence: TGTGCCACCAGTGATCCAAGGACGGGCGTCGCCGGGGAGCTGTTTTTT. Protein: CATSDPRTGVAGELFF.

The CDR3 loop reads CASSPTRVGTEAFF. The CDR3 DNA follows: TGTGCCAGCAGCCCGACGAGGGTGGGCACTGAAGCTTTCTTT. The chain carries TRBV4-2 and TRBJ1-1; no clear D gene. Germline V CDR1 and CDR2: LGHNA, YNFKEQ. Deletions cut 4 bases from V and 4 bases from J, with 13 bases between. The length of the CDR3 is 14 residues.

The J gene is TRBJ1-2, the V gene TRBV9; D gene uncertain. Trimming took 3 bases from V and 12 from J, leaving 12 bases between them. This CDR3 contains 11 residues. CDR1 SGDLS and CDR2 YYNGEE come from the germline V gene. The CDR3: CASSEALPHTF. For the CDR3, the DNA is TGTGCCAGCAGCGAGGCCCTACCCCACACCTTC.

The rearrangement uses TRBV5-1 and TRBJ2-3, with D possibly matching TRBD2 (9 bases). In germline, CDR1 is SGHRS, CDR2 YFSETQ. The CDR3 is 17 amino acids. Trimming stripped 4 bases from V and 7 bases from J, with 25 bases between. The chain's CDR3 is CASSLRLAEQGANTQYF. CDR3 coding DNA: TGCGCCAGCAGCCTAAGACTAGCGGAGCAGGGGGCTAATACGCAGTATTTT. The full variable domain, completed using reference TRBV5-1 and TRBJ2-3, is KAGVTQTPRYLIKTRGQQVTLSCSPISGHRSVSWYQQTPGQGLQFLFEYFSETQRNKGNFPGRFSGRQFSNSRSEMNVSTLELGDSALYLCASSLRLAEQGANTQYFGPGTRLTVL.

The chain uses TRBV12-3 or TRBV12-4 and TRBJ2-2; 7 bases are shared with TRBD2. J was trimmed by 7 bases and V by 8 bases; bases with no gene match: 7. CDR3 length: 13 amino acids. CDR3 DNA: TGTGCCAGCGGGGGACTACGCCGCGGGGAGCTGTTTTTT. It encodes CASGGLRRGELFF.

In its sample, this clonotype was seen many times. The V and J genes are TRBV27 and TRBJ2-5; possibly TRBD2 for D (5 bases). V dropped 4 bases and J dropped 1 base, with 7 bases sitting between them. This CDR3 is 13 amino acids long. Looked up from germline, CDR1 is MNHEY and CDR2 is SMNVEV (reference sequence). CDR3 bases: TGTGCCAGCAGTTCCAGCGGCCAAGAGACCCAGTACTTC. Protein sequence: CASSSSGQETQYF.

This clonotype was observed a few times. The rearrangement uses TRBV12-3 or TRBV12-4 and TRBJ1-4, with 7 nucleotides matching TRBD1. The CDR3 length is 14 residues. The V and J ends lost 6 bases and 7 bases, in that order; junction bases with no gene match: 8. The CDR3 nucleotides are TGTGCCAGCAGCCTCACAGGGGTTTCTGAAAAACTGTTTTTT. Translating it yields CASSLTGVSEKLFF.

The chain couples TRBV7-6 to TRBJ2-5; TRBD2 matches at 8 bases. V lost 2 bases, J lost 0 bases, and 5 bases stayed unmatched. CDR3 length equals 16 residues. Germline lookup yields CDR1 SGHVS and CDR2 FNYEAQ. The chain's CDR3 is CASSLTPGGHQETQYF. In DNA, the CDR3 is TGTGCCAGCAGCTTAACCCCGGGGGGGCACCAAGAGACCCAGTACTTC.

V usage is TRBV2 and J usage is TRBJ2-1; TRBD1 matches at 11 bases. CDR1 SNHLY and CDR2 FYNNEI come from the germline V gene. V trimming: 6 bases; J trimming: 0 bases; junction bases outside the gene matches: 13. The length of the CDR3 is 19 residues. The CDR3 coding sequence is TGTGCCAGCAGGGAAAGGACAGGGGGCACGAGGAGCTCCTACAATGAGCAGTTCTTC. It yields the protein CASRERTGGTRSSYNEQFF. Filled out from reference TRBV2 and TRBJ2-1, the complete variable domain reads EPEVTQTPSHQVTQMGQEVILRCVPISNHLYFYWYRQILGQKVEFLVSFYNNEISEKSEIFDDQFSVERPDGSNFTLKIRSTKLEDSAMYFCASRERTGGTRSSYNEQFFGPGTRLTVL.

This clonotype has a handful of counts. The rearrangement uses TRBV20-1 and TRBJ2-1; 7 nucleotides agree with TRBD2. The CDR3 totals 17 residues. The V gene's germline CDR1 is DFQATT and CDR2 SNEGSKA (reference sequence). The V and J ends lost 3 bases and 0 bases, in that order; junction bases with no gene match: 11. The CDR3 reads CSASDPIAGRSYNEQFF. The CDR3 coding sequence is TGCAGTGCTAGTGACCCGATAGCGGGCCGCTCCTACAATGAGCAGTTCTTC.

V gene TRBV7-2 combines with J gene TRBJ1-3; D perhaps matches TRBD1 (5 bases). CDR3 length equals 17 residues. Germline loops: CDR1 SGHTA, CDR2 FQGNSA. Trimming removed 5 bases at V and 0 bases at J, with 17 bases between. Here the CDR3 DNA reads TGTGCCAGCAGCCACCTGGGACCGCGATTCTCTGGAAACACCATATATTTT. Translation: CASSHLGPRFSGNTIYF.

As regards this clonotype: One end of the junction varies from germline; a read error may be responsible. The V call is TRBV5-1, the J call TRBJ1-1; D gene unclear. The CDR3 length is 12 residues. Germline loops: CDR1 SGHRS, CDR2 YFSETQ. The DNA of the CDR3 is TGCGCCAGCAGCTTGGGCCTGAACACTGAAGCTTTT. Its protein product is CASSLGLNTEAF.

This clonotype has more than one count but fewer than ten. The chain is built from TRBV6-5 and TRBJ2-2, with 9 bases fitting TRBD2. The germline V gene encodes CDR1 MNHEY and CDR2 SVGAGI. Trimming at V came to 4 bases and at J to 5 bases, leaving 5 bases not matched to a gene. The CDR3 spans 15 residues. The CDR3 DNA is TGTGCCAGCAGTTCGACTAGCGGAGGAACCGGGGAGCTGTTTTTT. Amino acids: CASSSTSGGTGELFF.

The V call is TRBV28, the J call TRBJ1-3; D uncertain. Trimming left V 8 bases short and J 2 bases short, with 16 bases between. The V gene's germline CDR1 is MDHEN and CDR2 SYDVKM. CDR3 length: 15 amino acids. The CDR3 DNA reads TGTGCCAGCTCCCCGGAAAGGAGGCCTGGAAACACCATATATTTT. As protein: CASSPERRPGNTIYF.

This clonotype has just a few counts. The chain links TRBV20-1 to TRBJ2-5; D is ambiguous. The CDR3 contains 13 residues. Germline values: CDR1 DFQATT, CDR2 SNEGSKA (reference sequence). Trimming cost V 3 bases and J 3 bases, with 11 bases left between them. The CDR3 DNA reads as TGCAGTGCTAGTTTTAGAATCAAAGAGACCCAGTACTTC. It encodes CSASFRIKETQYF.

The V gene is TRBV7-2, the J gene TRBJ2-1, with D possibly matching TRBD2 (6 bases). This CDR3 is 15 amino acids long. CDR1 is SGHTA, CDR2 FQGNSA, per germline. V lost 4 bases, J lost 1 base, and 11 bases lay in between. DNA of the CDR3: TGTGCCAGCAGCTCTATCGGGACTTCCTACAATGAGCAGTTCTTC. It is translated as CASSSIGTSYNEQFF.

This clonotype was detected many times. This chain joins TRBV6-2 or TRBV6-3 and TRBJ1-2, with D possibly being TRBD1 (5 bases). The V gene lost 2 bases and the J gene lost 2 bases, with 6 bases spanning the gap. CDR3 length: 13 residues. Germline CDR1 and CDR2: MNHEY and SVGEGT. CDR3 sequence: CASSYDRNYGYTF. CDR3 coding DNA: TGTGCCAGCAGTTACGACAGAAACTATGGCTACACCTTC.

This chain links TRBV29-1 with TRBJ2-7; D is ambiguous. There are 13 residues in the CDR3. Trimming removed 5 bases from V and 0 bases from J, with 11 bases in between. Germline CDR1 reads SQVTM; CDR2 reads ANQGSEA. The CDR3 DNA reads as TGCAGCGTTAAACCTTATGGCTCCTACGAGCAGTACTTC. Translating gives CSVKPYGSYEQYF.

The CDR3 here is CASSLGPLAGRYEQYF. The CDR3 DNA reads as TGTGCCAGCAGTTTAGGGCCACTAGCGGGAAGATACGAGCAGTACTTC. The chain couples TRBV12-3 or TRBV12-4 to TRBJ2-7; TRBD2 matches 10 bases. J was trimmed by 4 bases and V by 1 base; bases with no gene match: 7. The CDR3 is 16 amino acids.

The chain combines TRBV10-3 with TRBJ2-3; 10 bases align to TRBD2. The germline gives CDR1 ENHRY, CDR2 SYGVKD. CDR3 length: 19 amino acids. V shed 0 bases and J 4 bases; nucleotides not matched to a gene: 13. The CDR3 coding sequence is TGTGCCATCAGTGAGTCTCCATCGGTAGCGGGAGGAATCGCAGATACGCAGTATTTT. It translates to CAISESPSVAGGIADTQYF.

This clonotype was detected ten times or more. The V call is TRBV29-1, the J call TRBJ1-1, with 7 positions matching TRBD1. Losses at the gene ends were 4 bases for V and 5 bases for J; bases not matched to a gene: 7. CDR1 is SQVTM, CDR2 ANQGSEA, per germline. CDR3 length: 13 residues. The CDR3 DNA reads as TGCAGCGTTGTACAGGGGAGACGAACTGAAGCTTTCTTT. Translated, it gives CSVVQGRRTEAFF.

In this sample, this clonotype turned up many times. This chain links TRBV5-5 with TRBJ2-7; D ambiguous. Trimming pared 0 bases from V and 3 bases from J, leaving 7 bases between. Germline CDR1 SGHKS, CDR2 YYEKEE (reference sequence). This CDR3 comprises 13 residues. CDR3 nucleotide sequence: TGTGCCAGCAGCTTGGTGGGGTACTACGAGCAGTACTTC. Translation gives CASSLVGYYEQYF.

This clonotype was seen ten or more times. The chain combines TRBV4-3 with TRBJ2-7, with 8 nucleotides matching TRBD2. V shed 7 bases, J shed 6 bases, and the junction held 14 bases outside the gene matches. Germline assignment: CDR1 LGHNA and CDR2 YSLEER. The CDR3 extends over 15 amino acids. The CDR3 DNA is TGCGCCAGCAAAGTAACTAGCGGAGGTTCTGGCGAGCAGTACTTC. The encoded protein is CASKVTSGGSGEQYF.

The chain carries TRBV6-4 and TRBJ2-3, with 8 bases identical to TRBD1. Trimming took 0 bases from V and 6 from J; bases not matched to a gene: 8. Germline V lookup: CDR1 MRHNA, CDR2 SNTAGT. The CDR3 contains 16 residues. As DNA, the CDR3 is TGTGCCAGCAGTGACTCTGCCAGGGGGCTCGATGATACGCAGTATTTT. Translated, it gives CASSDSARGLDDTQYF.

There are a few counts of this clonotype. The V call is TRBV6-2 or TRBV6-3, the J call TRBJ2-5; no clear D gene. There are 12 residues in the CDR3. The germline gives CDR1 MNHEY, CDR2 SVGEGT. With 10 bases removed from V and 3 bases from J, the gap between germline ends came to 12 bases. The CDR3 bases are TGTGCCAACGCGGTGCAGAAAGAGACCCAGTACTTC. It translates to CANAVQKETQYF.